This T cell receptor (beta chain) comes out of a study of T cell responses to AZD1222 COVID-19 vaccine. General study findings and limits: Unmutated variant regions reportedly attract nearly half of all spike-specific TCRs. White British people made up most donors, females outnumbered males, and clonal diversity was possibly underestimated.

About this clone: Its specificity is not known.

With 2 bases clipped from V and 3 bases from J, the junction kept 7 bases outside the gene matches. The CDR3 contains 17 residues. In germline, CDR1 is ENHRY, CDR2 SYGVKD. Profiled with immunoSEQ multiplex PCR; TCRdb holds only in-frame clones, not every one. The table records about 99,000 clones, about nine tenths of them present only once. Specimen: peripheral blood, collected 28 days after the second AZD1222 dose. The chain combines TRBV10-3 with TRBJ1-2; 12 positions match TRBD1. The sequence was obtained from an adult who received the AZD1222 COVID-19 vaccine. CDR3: CAISEPQGTGGYYGYTF. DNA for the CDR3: TGTGCCATCAGTGAGCCGCAAGGGACAGGGGGCTACTATGGCTACACCTTC.